A few counts support the clone carrying this TCR beta chain. This record comes from a study of blood T cell repertoires in COVID-19. About the research overall: There were acute and convalescent COVID-19 samples, and they came from the United States, Italy and Spain. Sample material is recorded as cDNA or gDNA derived from T cells, B-cell-depleted T cells, or PBMCs.

Methods used by the authors: Researchers report that nucleated cell counts were estimated from reference gene primer amplification. The assay was immunoSEQ multiplex PCR, and TCRdb's table has in-frame clones only and misses some. V, J and clone size are those of that table, while D and trimming were read from the DNA. In the table there are about 250,000 clones, approximately 85% of which are singletons. This CDR3 is built from 15 residues. Germline assignment: CDR1 PRHDT and CDR2 FYEKMQ (reference sequence). The V end was cut by 2 bases, the J end by 2 bases, with 10 bases between. The TCR comes from a woman in her 70s with acute or convalescent COVID-19. J is TRBJ1-3 and V is TRBV13; D is ambiguous. Sequenced input: peripheral blood. CDR3 region: CASSLTWEAGNTIYF. DNA for the CDR3: TGTGCCAGCAGCTTAACATGGGAGGCTGGAAACACCATATATTTT.